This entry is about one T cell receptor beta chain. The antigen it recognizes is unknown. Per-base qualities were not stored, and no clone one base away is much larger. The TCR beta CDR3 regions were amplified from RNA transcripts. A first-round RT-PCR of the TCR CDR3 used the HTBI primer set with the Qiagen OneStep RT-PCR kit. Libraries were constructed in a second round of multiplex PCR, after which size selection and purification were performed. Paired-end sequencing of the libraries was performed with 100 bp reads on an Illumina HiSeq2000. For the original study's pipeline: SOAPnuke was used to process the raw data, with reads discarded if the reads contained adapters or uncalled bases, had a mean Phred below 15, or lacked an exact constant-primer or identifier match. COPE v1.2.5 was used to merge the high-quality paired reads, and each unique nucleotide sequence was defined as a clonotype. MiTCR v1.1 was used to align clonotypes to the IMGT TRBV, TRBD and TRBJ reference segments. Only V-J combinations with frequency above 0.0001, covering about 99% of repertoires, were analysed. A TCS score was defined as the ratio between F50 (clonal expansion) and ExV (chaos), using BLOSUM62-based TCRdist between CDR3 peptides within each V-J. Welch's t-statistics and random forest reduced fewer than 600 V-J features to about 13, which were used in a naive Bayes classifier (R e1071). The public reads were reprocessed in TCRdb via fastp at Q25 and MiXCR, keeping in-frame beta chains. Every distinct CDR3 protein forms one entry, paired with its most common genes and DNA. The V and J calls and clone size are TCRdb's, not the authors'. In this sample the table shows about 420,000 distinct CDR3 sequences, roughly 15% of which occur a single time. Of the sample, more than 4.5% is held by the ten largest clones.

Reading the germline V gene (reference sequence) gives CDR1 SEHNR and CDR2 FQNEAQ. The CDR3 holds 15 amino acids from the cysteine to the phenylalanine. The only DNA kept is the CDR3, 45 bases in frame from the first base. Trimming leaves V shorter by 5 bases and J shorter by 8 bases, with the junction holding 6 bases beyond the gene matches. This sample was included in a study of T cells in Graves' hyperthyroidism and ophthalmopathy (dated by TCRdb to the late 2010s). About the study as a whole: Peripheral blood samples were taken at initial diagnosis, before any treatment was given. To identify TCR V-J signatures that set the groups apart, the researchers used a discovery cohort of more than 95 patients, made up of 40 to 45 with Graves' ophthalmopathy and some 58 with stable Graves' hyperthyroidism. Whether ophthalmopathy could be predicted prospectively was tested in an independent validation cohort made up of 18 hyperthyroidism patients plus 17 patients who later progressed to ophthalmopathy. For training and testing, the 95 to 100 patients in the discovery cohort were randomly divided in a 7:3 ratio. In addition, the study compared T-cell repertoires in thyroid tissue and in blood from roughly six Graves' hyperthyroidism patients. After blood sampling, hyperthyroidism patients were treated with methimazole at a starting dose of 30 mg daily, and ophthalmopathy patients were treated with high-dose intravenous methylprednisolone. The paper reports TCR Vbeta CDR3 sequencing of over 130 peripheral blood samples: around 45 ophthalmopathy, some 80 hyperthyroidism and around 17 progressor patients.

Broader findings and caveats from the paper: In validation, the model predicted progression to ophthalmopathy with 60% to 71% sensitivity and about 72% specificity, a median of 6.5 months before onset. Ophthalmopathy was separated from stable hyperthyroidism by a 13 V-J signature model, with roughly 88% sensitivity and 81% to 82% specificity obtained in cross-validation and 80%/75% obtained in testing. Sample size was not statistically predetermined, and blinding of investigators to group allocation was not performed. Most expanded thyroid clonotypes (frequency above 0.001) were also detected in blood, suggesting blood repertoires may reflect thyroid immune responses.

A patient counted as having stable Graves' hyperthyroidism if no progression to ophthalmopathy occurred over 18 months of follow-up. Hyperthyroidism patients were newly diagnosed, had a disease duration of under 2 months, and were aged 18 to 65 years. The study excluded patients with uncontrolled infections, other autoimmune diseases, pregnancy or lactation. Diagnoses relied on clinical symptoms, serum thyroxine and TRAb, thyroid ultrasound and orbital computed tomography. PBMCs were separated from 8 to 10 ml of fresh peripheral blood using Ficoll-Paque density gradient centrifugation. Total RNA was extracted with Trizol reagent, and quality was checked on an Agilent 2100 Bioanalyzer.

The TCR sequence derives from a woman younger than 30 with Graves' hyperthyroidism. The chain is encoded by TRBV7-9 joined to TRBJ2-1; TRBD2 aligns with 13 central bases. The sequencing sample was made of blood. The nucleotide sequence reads TGTGCCAGCAGCCCGACTAGCGGGAGGCCTTATGAGCAGTTCTTC. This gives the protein CASSPTSGRPYEQFF.